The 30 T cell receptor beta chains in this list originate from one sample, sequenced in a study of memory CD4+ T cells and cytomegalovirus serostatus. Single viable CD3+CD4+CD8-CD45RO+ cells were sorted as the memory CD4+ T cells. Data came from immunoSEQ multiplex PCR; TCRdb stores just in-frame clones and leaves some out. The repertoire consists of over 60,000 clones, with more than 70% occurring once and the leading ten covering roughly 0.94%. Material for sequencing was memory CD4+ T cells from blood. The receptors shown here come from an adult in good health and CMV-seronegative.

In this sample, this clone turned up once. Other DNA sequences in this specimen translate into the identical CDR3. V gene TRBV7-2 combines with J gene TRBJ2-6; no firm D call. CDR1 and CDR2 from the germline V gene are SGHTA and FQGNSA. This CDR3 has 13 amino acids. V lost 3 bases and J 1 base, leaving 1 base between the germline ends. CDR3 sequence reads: CASSFSGANVLTF. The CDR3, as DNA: TGTGCCAGCAGCTTTTCTGGGGCCAACGTCCTGACTTTC.

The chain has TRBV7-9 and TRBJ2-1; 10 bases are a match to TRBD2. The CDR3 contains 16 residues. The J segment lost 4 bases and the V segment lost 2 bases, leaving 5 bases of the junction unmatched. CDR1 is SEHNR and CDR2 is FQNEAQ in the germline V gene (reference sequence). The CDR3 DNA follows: TGTGCCAGCAGCTTACGGTTTAGCGGGGGGTACAATGAGCAGTTCTTC. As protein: CASSLRFSGGYNEQFF.

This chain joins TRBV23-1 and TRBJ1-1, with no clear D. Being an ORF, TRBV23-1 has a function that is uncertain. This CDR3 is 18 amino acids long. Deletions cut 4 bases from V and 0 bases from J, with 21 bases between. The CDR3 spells CASSLLSALDCVNTEAFF. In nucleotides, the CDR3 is TGCGCCAGCAGTCTCCTTTCGGCCCTAGATTGTGTGAACACTGAAGCTTTCTTT.

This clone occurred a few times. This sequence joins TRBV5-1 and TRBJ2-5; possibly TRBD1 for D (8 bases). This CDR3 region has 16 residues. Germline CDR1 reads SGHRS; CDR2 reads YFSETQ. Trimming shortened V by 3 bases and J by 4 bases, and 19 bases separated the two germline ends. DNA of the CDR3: TGCGCCAGCAGCTGGGGGGGGACAGGATCAGGAGAGACCCAGTACTTC. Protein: CASSWGGTGSGETQYF.

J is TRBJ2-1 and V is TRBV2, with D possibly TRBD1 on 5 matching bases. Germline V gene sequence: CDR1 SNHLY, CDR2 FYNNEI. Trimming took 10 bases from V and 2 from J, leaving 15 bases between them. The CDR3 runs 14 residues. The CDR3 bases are TGTGCCATCCAGACAGCGAAGGCCTACAATGAGCAGTTCTTC. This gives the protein CAIQTAKAYNEQFF.

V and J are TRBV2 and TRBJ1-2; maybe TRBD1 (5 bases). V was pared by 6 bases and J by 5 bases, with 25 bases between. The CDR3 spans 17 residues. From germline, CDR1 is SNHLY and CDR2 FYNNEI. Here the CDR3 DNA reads TGTGCCAGCAGCATCCCCACGGGGGGTAGTCTAGGGTATGGCTACACCTTC. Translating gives CASSIPTGGSLGYGYTF.

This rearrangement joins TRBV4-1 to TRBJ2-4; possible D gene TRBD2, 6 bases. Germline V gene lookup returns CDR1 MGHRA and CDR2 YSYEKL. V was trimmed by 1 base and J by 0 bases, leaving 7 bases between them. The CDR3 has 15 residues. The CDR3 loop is CASSQGGIAKNIQYF. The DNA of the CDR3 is TGCGCCAGCAGCCAAGGCGGGATAGCCAAAAACATTCAGTACTTC.

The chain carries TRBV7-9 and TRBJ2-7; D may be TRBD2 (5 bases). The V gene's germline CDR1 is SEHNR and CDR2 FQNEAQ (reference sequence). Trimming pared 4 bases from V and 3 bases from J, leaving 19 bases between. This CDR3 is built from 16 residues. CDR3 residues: CASSSKGGAASYEQYF. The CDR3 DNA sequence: TGTGCCAGCAGCTCCAAAGGAGGAGCGGCGAGCTACGAGCAGTACTTC.

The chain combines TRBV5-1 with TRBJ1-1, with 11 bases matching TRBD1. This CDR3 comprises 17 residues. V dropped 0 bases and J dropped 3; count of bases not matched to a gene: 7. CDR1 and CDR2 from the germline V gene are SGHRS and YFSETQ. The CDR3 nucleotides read TGCGCCAGCAGCTTGGTTAGGACAGGGGGCGCCGACACTGAAGCTTTCTTT. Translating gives CASSLVRTGGADTEAFF.

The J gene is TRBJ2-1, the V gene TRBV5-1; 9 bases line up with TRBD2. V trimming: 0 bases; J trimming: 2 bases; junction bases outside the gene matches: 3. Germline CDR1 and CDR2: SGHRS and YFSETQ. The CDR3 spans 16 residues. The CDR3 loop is CASSLVAGGPYNEQFF. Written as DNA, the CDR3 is TGCGCCAGCAGCTTGGTGGCGGGGGGGCCCTACAATGAGCAGTTCTTC.

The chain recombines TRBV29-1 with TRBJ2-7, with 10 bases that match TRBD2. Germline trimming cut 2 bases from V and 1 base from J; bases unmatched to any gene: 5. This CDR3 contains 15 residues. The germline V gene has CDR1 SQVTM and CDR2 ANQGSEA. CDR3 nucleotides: TGCAGCGTTGAAATACTAGCGGGAACATCCTACGAGCAGTACTTC. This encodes CSVEILAGTSYEQYF.

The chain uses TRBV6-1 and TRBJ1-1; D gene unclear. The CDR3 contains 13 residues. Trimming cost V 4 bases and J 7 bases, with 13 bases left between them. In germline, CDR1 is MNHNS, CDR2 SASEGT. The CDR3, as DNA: TGTGCCAGCAGTGTGCGGCACAGCTATGAAGCTTTCTTT. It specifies CASSVRHSYEAFF.

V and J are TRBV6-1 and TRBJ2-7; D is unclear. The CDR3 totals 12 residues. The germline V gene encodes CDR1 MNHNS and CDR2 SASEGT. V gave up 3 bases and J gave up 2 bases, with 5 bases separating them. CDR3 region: CASSETTYEQYF. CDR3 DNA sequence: TGTGCCAGCAGTGAGACCACCTACGAGCAGTACTTC.

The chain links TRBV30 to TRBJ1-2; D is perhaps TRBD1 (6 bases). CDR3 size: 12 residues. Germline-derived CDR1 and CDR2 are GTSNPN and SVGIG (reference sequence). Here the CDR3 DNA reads TGTGCTATCTGGACAGCTAACTATGGCTACACCTTC. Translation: CAIWTANYGYTF.

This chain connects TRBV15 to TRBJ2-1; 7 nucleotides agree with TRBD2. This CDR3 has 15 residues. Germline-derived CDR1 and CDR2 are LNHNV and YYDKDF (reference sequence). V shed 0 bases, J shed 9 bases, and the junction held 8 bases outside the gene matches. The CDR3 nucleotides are TGTGCCACCAGCAGAGATAGGGAACGCGGGAGTGAGCAGTTCTTC. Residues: CATSRDRERGSEQFF.

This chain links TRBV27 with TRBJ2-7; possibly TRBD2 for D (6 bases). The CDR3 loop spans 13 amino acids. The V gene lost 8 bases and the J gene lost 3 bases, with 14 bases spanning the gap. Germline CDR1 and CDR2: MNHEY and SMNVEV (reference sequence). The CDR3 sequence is CASAGQGFYEQYF. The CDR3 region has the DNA TGTGCCAGCGCGGGGCAGGGCTTCTACGAGCAGTACTTC.

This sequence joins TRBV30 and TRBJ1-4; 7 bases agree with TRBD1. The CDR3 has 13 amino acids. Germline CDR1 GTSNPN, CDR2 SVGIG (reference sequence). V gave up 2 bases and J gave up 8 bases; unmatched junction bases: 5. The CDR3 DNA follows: TGTGCCTGGAGTAAGGGGGCTCAGGAAAAACTGTTTTTT. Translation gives CAWSKGAQEKLFF.

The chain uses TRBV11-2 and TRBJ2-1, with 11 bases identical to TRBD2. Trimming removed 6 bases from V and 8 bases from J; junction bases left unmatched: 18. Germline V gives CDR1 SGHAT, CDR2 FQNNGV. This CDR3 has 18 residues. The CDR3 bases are TGTGCCAGCAGACCCCGCCCGGGGGCTAGCGGGAGGTCGGATGAGCAGTTCTTC. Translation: CASRPRPGASGRSDEQFF.

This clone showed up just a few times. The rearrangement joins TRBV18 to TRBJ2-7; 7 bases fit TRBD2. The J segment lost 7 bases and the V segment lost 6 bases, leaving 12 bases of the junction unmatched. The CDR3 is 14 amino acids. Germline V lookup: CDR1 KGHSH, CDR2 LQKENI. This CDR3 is CASSQAGSPKEQYF. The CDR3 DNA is TGTGCCAGCTCCCAAGCGGGGTCCCCTAAGGAGCAGTACTTC.

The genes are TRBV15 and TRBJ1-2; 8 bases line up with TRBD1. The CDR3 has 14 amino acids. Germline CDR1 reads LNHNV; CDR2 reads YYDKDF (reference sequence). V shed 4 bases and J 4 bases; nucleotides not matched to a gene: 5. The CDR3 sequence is CATSIQTGGYGYTF. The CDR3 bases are TGTGCCACCAGCATCCAAACAGGGGGCTATGGCTACACCTTC.

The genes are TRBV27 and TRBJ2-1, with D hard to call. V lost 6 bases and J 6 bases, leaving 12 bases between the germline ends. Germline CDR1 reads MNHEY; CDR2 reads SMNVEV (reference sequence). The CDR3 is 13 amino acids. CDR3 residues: CASSNPTRNEQFF. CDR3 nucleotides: TGTGCCAGCAGCAACCCCACTCGCAATGAGCAGTTCTTC.

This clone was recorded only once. CDR3 region: CASSPPGGGYTF. The CDR3 DNA is TGTGCCAGCAGTCCCCCGGGTGGGGGCTACACCTTC. This chain joins TRBV27 and TRBJ1-2; the D is unclear. Trimming shortened V by 5 bases and J by 8 bases, and 12 bases separated the two germline ends. CDR3 length: 12 amino acids. From germline, CDR1 is MNHEY and CDR2 SMNVEV (reference sequence).

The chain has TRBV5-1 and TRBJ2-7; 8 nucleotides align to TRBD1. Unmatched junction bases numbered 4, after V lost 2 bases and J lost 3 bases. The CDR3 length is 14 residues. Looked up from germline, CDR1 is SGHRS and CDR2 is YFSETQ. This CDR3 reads CASSFGQGGYEQYF. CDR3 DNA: TGCGCCAGCAGCTTTGGACAGGGAGGCTACGAGCAGTACTTC.

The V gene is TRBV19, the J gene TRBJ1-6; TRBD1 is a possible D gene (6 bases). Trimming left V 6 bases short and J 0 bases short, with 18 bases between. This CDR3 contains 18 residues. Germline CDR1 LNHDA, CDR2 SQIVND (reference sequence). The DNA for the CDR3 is TGTGCCAGTAGCGGATCATTAGGGGGGAGCTCCTATAATTCACCCCTCCACTTT. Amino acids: CASSGSLGGSSYNSPLHF.

CDR3 coding DNA: TGTGCCAGCAGTCCCTCGCCTAGCGGGAGGTCGGATGAGCAGTTCTTC. Translated: CASSPSPSGRSDEQFF. This chain joins TRBV6-6 and TRBJ2-1; 11 nucleotides agree with TRBD2. V shed 5 bases and J 8 bases; nucleotides not matched to a gene: 11. This CDR3 is 16 amino acids long. The germline CDR1 and CDR2 sequences are MNHNY and SVGAGI (reference sequence).

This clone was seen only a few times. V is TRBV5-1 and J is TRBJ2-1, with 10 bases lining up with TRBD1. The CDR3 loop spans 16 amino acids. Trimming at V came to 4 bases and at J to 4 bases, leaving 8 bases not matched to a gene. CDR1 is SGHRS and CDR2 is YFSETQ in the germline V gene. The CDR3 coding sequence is TGCGCCAGCAGCGGAACGACAGGGGGCCTATACAATGAGCAGTTCTTC. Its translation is CASSGTTGGLYNEQFF.

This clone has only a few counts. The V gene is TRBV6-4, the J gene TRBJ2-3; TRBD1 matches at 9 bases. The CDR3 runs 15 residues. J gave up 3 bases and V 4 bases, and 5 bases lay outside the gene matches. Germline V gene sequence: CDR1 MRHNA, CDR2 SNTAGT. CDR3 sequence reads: CASSAGQGGTDTQYF. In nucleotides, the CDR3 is TGTGCCAGCAGTGCGGGACAGGGAGGGACAGATACGCAGTATTTT.

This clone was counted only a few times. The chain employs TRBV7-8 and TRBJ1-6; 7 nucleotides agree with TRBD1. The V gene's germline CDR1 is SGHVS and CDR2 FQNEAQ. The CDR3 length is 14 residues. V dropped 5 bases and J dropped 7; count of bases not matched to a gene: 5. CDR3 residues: CASSPGQYNSPLHF. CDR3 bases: TGTGCCAGCAGCCCGGGACAGTACAATTCACCCCTCCACTTT.

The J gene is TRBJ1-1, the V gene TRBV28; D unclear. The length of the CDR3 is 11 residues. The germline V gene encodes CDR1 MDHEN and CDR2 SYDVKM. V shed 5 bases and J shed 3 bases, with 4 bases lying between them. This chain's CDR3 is CASSRHTEAFF. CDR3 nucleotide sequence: TGTGCCAGCAGTCGACACACTGAAGCTTTCTTT.

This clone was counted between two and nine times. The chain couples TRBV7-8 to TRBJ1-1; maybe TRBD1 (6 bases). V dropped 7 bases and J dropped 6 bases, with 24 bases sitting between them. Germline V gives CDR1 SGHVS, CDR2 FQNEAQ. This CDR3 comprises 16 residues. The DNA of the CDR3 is TGTGCCAGCACCAAAGCGGTGGGGATCCGACAGGCTGAAGCTTTCTTT. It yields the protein CASTKAVGIRQAEAFF. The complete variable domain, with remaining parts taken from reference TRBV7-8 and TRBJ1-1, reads GAGVSQSPRYKVAKRGQDVALRCDPISGHVSLFWYQQALGQGPEFLTYFQNEAQLDKSGLPSDRFFAERPEGSVSTLKIQRTQQEDSAVYLCASTKAVGIRQAEAFFGQGTRLTVV.